The sequence of this T cell receptor beta chain was determined in a study of T cells in narcolepsy. At the level of the study: Patients with NT1 or NT2 and healthy control donors were enrolled.

This table comes from immunoSEQ multiplex PCR, and its TCRdb copy is limited to in-frame clones, with some not included. Here the sample spans 20,000 to 30,000 clones, approximately 77% being singletons. Sequencing input: memory (CD45RA-) CD4+ T cells from blood. This receptor was identified in a human donor in good health.

The CDR3 DNA reads as TGTGCCAGCAGTCATACAGGGATAATGAGACAGCCCCAGCATTTT. Its protein product is CASSHTGIMRQPQHF. The rearrangement joins TRBV28 to TRBJ1-5; TRBD1 is a possible D gene (6 bases). The CDR3 is made up of 15 amino acids. Trimming stripped 5 bases from V and 7 bases from J, with 18 bases between. The germline gives CDR1 MDHEN, CDR2 SYDVKM.